This T cell receptor beta chain was observed in a study of T-cell memory formation after mild COVID-19. Study overall: TCR clusters were largely donor specific.

This clonotype was found a few times. Antigen specificity is unknown. Points from the study as a whole: CD4+ clones that contracted lay mainly in CM and EM; CD8+ ones lay in EMRA. Clones that shrank (day 15 to 85) were balanced CD4/CD8, whereas later expanders leaned CD4+.

With constant-segment primers, 5'RACE yielded cDNA libraries of TCR alpha and TCR beta that carried sample barcodes and UMIs. TCRdb re-analysed the 5' RACE reads in MiXCR, keeping a single row per CDR3 protein. The sample lists a few hundred thousand distinct CDR3 sequences; 20% to 25% were seen once. Germline loops: CDR1 DFQATT, CDR2 SNEGSKA (reference sequence). This CDR3 spans 13 amino acids. Trimming took 2 bases from V and 4 from J, leaving 9 bases between them. Sample: PBMCs or a T cell subset sorted from them (not recorded which). The rearrangement uses TRBV20-1 and TRBJ1-3, with D possibly TRBD1 on 5 matching bases. This TCR was sampled from an adult woman who had mild COVID-19 (a few samples of this study predate the infection). Cell type and time point are not known. CDR3 DNA: TGCAGTGCTAGAAAGTCAGGGGGAAACACCATATATTTT. Its translation is CSARKSGGNTIYF.